This T cell receptor beta chain was observed in a study of T-cell reconstitution after alpha-beta-depleted transplantation in children. This clonotype appeared many times. TCRbeta library construction was performed incorporating unique molecular identifiers. Each CDR3 protein gets one entry after TCRdb re-called the PCR reads with MiXCR. The table records about 230,000 distinct CDR3 sequences, 8% to 10% of them present only once. The J segment lost 4 bases and the V segment lost 1 base, leaving 3 bases of the junction unmatched. The CDR3 covers 15 residues. The germline V gene has CDR1 LNHNV and CDR2 YYDKDF (reference sequence).

The receptor was derived from a human donor who donated a stem cell graft to a child with acute lymphoblastic leukemia. The V and J genes are TRBV15 and TRBJ2-7, with 11 positions matching TRBD1. The sequenced sample was PBMCs from the stem cell graft donor, obtained from the stem cell graft. The CDR3 loop reads CATSRVGTGGYEQYF. The CDR3, as DNA: TGTGCCACCAGCAGAGTCGGGACAGGGGGTTACGAGCAGTACTTC.